The T cell receptor beta chain under discussion was sequenced for a study of long-term antiretroviral therapy in people with HIV. Study-wide results and limits: Post-ART samples showed increased diversity that remained below transplant donor control levels. Controls showed broader CDR3 length ranges than did the HIV repertoires.

Trimming took off 0 bases at V and 0 bases at J, with 6 bases between the two ends. CDR1 is SGHRS and CDR2 is YFSETQ in the germline V gene. This CDR3 is built from 14 residues. The assay, immunoSEQ v3.0, was run at survey level. Measured with immunoSEQ multiplex PCR; TCRdb has only the in-frame clones, and not every one. The table lists roughly 9,100 clones, about four fifths of them singletons. In regard to this clone: Antigen unknown.

V usage is TRBV5-1 and J usage is TRBJ1-1; D ambiguous. This clonotype was obtained from a man between 40 and 49 years old with HIV. This material consisted of unsorted PBMCs, taken 1.8 years before starting antiretroviral therapy. In DNA, the CDR3 is TGCGCCAGCAGCTTGGAGTTATTGAACACTGAAGCTTTCTTT. Its translation is CASSLELLNTEAFF.